This T cell receptor beta chain is from a study of blood T cell repertoires in COVID-19. Study at large: COVID-19 samples from acute and convalescent phases originated in the United States, Italy and Spain. The cDNA or gDNA used as material had been derived from T cells, B-cell-depleted T cells, or PBMCs.

The CDR3 length is 14 residues. Germline V gene lookup returns CDR1 SGHTS and CDR2 YDEGEE. V gave up 2 bases and J gave up 5 bases; unmatched junction bases: 5. As processed by the authors: Cell counts per sample came from amplifying reference gene primers. Sequencing was performed with immunoSEQ multiplex PCR; in TCRdb, only in-frame clones are kept and a portion is missing. Clonal size and the V and J genes are those of that table, whereas D and trimming came from the DNA. The repertoire includes 450,000 to 500,000 clones, 80% to 90% of them detected once, and more than 3% sits in the top ten. The chain is built from TRBV5-8 and TRBJ2-7, with 9 nucleotides matching TRBD2. This receptor was obtained from a human donor in a cohort sampled during active COVID-19. The sample taken for sequencing was peripheral blood. The CDR3 loop is CASSLRASGNEQYF. The DNA for the CDR3 is TGTGCCAGCAGCTTAAGGGCTAGCGGGAACGAGCAGTACTTC.